One sample yielded the 4 T cell receptor beta chains listed below, sequenced in a study of T-cell memory formation after mild COVID-19. TCRdb used MiXCR to reprocess the 5' RACE reads, holding one entry per CDR3 protein. The sample carries roughly 350,000 distinct CDR3 sequences, around a fifth recorded once. The specimen sequenced was PBMCs or a T cell subset sorted from them (not recorded which). These receptor sequences come from an adult woman who had mild COVID-19 (a few samples of this study predate the infection). Cell type and time point are not known.

The chain combines TRBV20-1 with TRBJ1-6, with 8 nucleotides matching TRBD1. Germline V gene lookup returns CDR1 DFQATT and CDR2 SNEGSKA (reference sequence). The CDR3 contains 15 residues. V gave up 2 bases and J gave up 5 bases; unmatched junction bases: 5. Written as DNA, the CDR3 is TGCAGTGCTAGAAGGCAGGGGGCGAATAATTCACCCCTCCACTTT. Amino acids: CSARRQGANNSPLHF.

V gene TRBV12-5 combines with J gene TRBJ2-3; 9 bases match TRBD1. The CDR3 is 17 amino acids. V shed 3 bases and J 0 bases; nucleotides not matched to a gene: 7. The V gene's germline CDR1 is LGHNT and CDR2 FRNRAP. Here the CDR3 DNA reads TGTGCTAGTGGTTTTACCCGGACAGGGGCTAGCACAGATACGCAGTATTTT. This translates into CASGFTRTGASTDTQYF.

The CDR3 DNA sequence: TGTGCCAGTAGCCCGGGGGGGATAAACATTCAGTACTTC. Translated, it gives CASSPGGINIQYF. V usage is TRBV19 and J usage is TRBJ2-4; 8 nucleotides agree with TRBD2. The V gene's germline CDR1 is LNHDA and CDR2 SQIVND (reference sequence). The CDR3 has 13 amino acids. V trimming: 6 bases; J trimming: 6 bases; junction bases outside the gene matches: 4.

This clonotype was observed a handful of times. The V and J genes are TRBV20-1 and TRBJ2-4, with D possibly being TRBD1 (6 bases). The CDR3 totals 15 residues. V was clipped by 3 bases and J by 8 bases, with 20 bases between them. Looked up from germline, CDR1 is DFQATT and CDR2 is SNEGSKA (reference sequence). The CDR3 sequence is CSARSLDSQWDIQYF. CDR3 in DNA: TGCAGTGCTAGGAGCCTGGACAGTCAGTGGGACATTCAGTACTTC.